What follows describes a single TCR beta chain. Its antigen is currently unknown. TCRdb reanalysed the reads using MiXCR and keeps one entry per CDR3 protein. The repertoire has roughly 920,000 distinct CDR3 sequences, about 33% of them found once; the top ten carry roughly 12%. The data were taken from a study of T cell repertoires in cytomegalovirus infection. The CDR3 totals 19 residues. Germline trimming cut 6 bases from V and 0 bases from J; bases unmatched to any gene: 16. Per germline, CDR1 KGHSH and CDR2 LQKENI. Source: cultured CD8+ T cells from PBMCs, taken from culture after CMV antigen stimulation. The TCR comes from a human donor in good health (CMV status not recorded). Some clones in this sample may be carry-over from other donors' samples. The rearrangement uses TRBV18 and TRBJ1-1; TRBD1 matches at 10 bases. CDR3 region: CASSRTGGAITTLNTEAFF. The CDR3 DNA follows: TGTGCCAGCTCTCGGACAGGGGGTGCCATTACCACTTTGAACACTGAAGCTTTCTTT. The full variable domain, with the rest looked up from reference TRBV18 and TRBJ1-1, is NAGVMQNPRHLVRRRGQEARLRCSPMKGHSHVYWYRQLPEEGLKFMVYLQKENIIDESGMPKERFSAEFPKEGPSILRIQQVVRGDSAAYFCASSRTGGAITTLNTEAFFGQGTRLTVV.